This entry lists 18 T cell receptor beta chains sequenced from one sample in a study of blood T cells in healthy people across ages. PCR was performed a second time for about 7 to 12 cycles using a sample-barcoded 5' primer and a J-beta primer mix. MiXCR, run by TCRdb on the 5' RACE reads, gives a single entry per CDR3 protein. Here the sample spans 1.5 million to 1.8 million distinct CDR3 sequences, 42% being singletons. Sequenced: blood. The receptors here all came from a woman between 18 and 29 years old in good health.

In regard to this clonotype: A junction end diverges from the germline sequence, so it may reflect a read error. V and J are TRBV29-1 and TRBJ2-1; 8 nucleotides line up with TRBD2. The CDR3 has 16 residues. The V gene's germline CDR1 is SQVTM and CDR2 ANQGSEA. This CDR3 reads CRVEGLAGSSYNEQFF. CDR3 nucleotide sequence: TGCAGAGTTGAGGGGCTAGCGGGCAGCTCCTACAATGAGCAGTTCTTC.

This chain connects TRBV6-5 to TRBJ1-4; D is uncertain. Trimming took off 5 bases at V and 4 bases at J, with 11 bases between the two ends. This CDR3 comprises 14 residues. Germline CDR1 MNHEY, CDR2 SVGAGI. The CDR3 here is CASSPWVGNEKLFF. The CDR3 coding sequence is TGTGCCAGCAGTCCCTGGGTGGGTAATGAAAAACTGTTTTTT.

The chain couples TRBV7-2 to TRBJ1-2, with D uncertain. The CDR3 runs 14 residues. Trimming pared 5 bases from V and 2 bases from J, leaving 12 bases between. Germline assignment: CDR1 SGHTA and CDR2 FQGNSA. The CDR3 nucleotides read TGTGCCAGCAGCCTAAATGCGGGGAACTATGGCTACACCTTC. Translating gives CASSLNAGNYGYTF.

The chain is built from TRBV4-3 and TRBJ2-1; D uncertain. V lost 3 bases to trimming and J lost 0 bases, with 9 bases between them. CDR3 length: 15 residues. In germline, CDR1 is LGHNA, CDR2 YSLEER. The CDR3 DNA follows: TGCGCCAGCAGCCACCGGATCTTCTCCTACAATGAGCAGTTCTTC. Translated: CASSHRIFSYNEQFF.

This clonotype was detected only a few times. CDR3 in amino acids: CASSNRDRYNEQFF. CDR3 sequence (DNA): TGTGCCAGCAGCAACCGGGACAGATACAATGAGCAGTTCTTC. This chain uses TRBV7-8 with TRBJ2-1, with 7 bases identical to TRBD1. Germline values: CDR1 SGHVS, CDR2 FQNEAQ. CDR3 length equals 14 residues. V trimming: 5 bases; J trimming: 4 bases; junction bases outside the gene matches: 5.

Only a few counts were recorded for this clonotype. V is TRBV9 and J is TRBJ2-5; possibly TRBD2 for D (6 bases). This CDR3 has 17 residues. Trimming stripped 1 base from V and 2 bases from J, with 18 bases between. Germline values: CDR1 SGDLS, CDR2 YYNGEE. The CDR3: CASSVSAGRGLQETQYF. The CDR3 nucleotides read TGTGCCAGCAGCGTAAGCGCGGGACGGGGGTTACAAGAGACCCAGTACTTC.

This rearrangement joins TRBV7-8 to TRBJ2-5; D possibly corresponds to TRBD2 (7 bases). V was pared by 6 bases and J by 11 bases, with 25 bases between. The CDR3 runs 15 residues. Germline values: CDR1 SGHVS, CDR2 FQNEAQ. In DNA, the CDR3 is TGTGCCAGCAGAAAGGTGGTCGGGGGGCGAAATGAGCAGTACTTC. It encodes CASRKVVGGRNEQYF.

This sequence joins TRBV28 and TRBJ1-5, with TRBD1 as a possible D gene (6 bases). The germline CDR1 and CDR2 sequences are MDHEN and SYDVKM. The length of the CDR3 is 13 residues. Trimming shortened V by 7 bases and J by 7 bases, and 14 bases separated the two germline ends. CDR3 DNA sequence: TGTGCCAGCACGGGGGCGAAGGGACAGCCCCAGCATTTT. Protein: CASTGAKGQPQHF.

The count of this clonotype is one. The chain couples TRBV7-9 to TRBJ1-4; D is uncertain. V was clipped by 1 base and J by 0 bases, with 6 bases between them. This CDR3 has 15 residues. CDR1 SEHNR and CDR2 FQNEAQ come from the germline V gene (reference sequence). CDR3 region: CASSLDAATNEKLFF. The CDR3 DNA follows: TGTGCCAGCAGCTTAGATGCGGCAACTAATGAAAAACTGTTTTTT.

This chain links TRBV10-3 with TRBJ2-7; the D call may be TRBD1 or TRBD2 (7 bases each). The CDR3 runs 14 residues. V was cut by 8 bases and J by 3 bases, with 17 bases left in between. From germline, CDR1 is ENHRY and CDR2 SYGVKD. This chain's CDR3 is CAIGGGTVVYEQYF. DNA of the CDR3: TGTGCCATCGGGGGAGGGACAGTAGTCTACGAGCAGTACTTC.

V usage is TRBV4-3 and J usage is TRBJ2-2; D possibly corresponds to TRBD1 (5 bases). The CDR3 runs to 16 residues. Per the germline V gene, CDR1 is LGHNA and CDR2 is YSLEER. With 0 bases removed from V and 6 bases from J, the gap between germline ends came to 14 bases. This chain's CDR3 is CASSQDPQGGPGELFF. The CDR3 DNA reads TGCGCCAGCAGCCAAGATCCTCAGGGCGGACCCGGGGAGCTGTTTTTT.

This clonotype was observed a handful of times. The rearrangement uses TRBV4-1 and TRBJ2-7; 7 nucleotides agree with TRBD1. This CDR3 is built from 12 residues. V lost 5 bases to trimming and J lost 7 bases; unmatched junction nucleotides: 5. The germline V gene has CDR1 MGHRA and CDR2 YSYEKL. CDR3 DNA: TGCGCCAGCAGCAAGGACAGGAATGAGCAGTACTTC. Its protein is CASSKDRNEQYF.

The V call is TRBV6-5, the J call TRBJ2-1; maybe TRBD2 (6 bases). Trimming pared 3 bases from V and 7 bases from J, leaving 16 bases between. CDR3 length: 15 residues. Germline-derived CDR1 and CDR2 are MNHEY and SVGAGI. CDR3 residues: CASSYWLARSNEQFF. CDR3 sequence (DNA): TGTGCCAGCAGTTATTGGCTAGCGAGATCAAATGAGCAGTTCTTC.

The chain recombines TRBV5-1 with TRBJ1-1; D is ambiguous. This CDR3 has 14 amino acids. Per the germline V gene, CDR1 is SGHRS and CDR2 is YFSETQ. V dropped 4 bases and J dropped 4 bases, with 14 bases sitting between them. The CDR3 loop reads CASSLFPPSTEAFF. Written as DNA, the CDR3 is TGCGCCAGCAGCCTTTTCCCACCCAGCACTGAAGCTTTCTTT.

In its sample, this clonotype was seen a few times. The chain has TRBV27 and TRBJ2-7; TRBD2 agrees at 7 bases. The CDR3 is 14 residues long. V lost 0 bases and J lost 4; bases outside the gene matches: 3. Germline lookup yields CDR1 MNHEY and CDR2 SMNVEV (reference sequence). The CDR3 spells CASSLSGLGYEQYF. CDR3 coding DNA: TGTGCCAGCAGTTTATCTGGACTAGGTTACGAGCAGTACTTC.

The CDR3 region has the DNA TGTGCCAGCAGCTTCACTGGTATGACGGATGGCTACACCTTC. Protein product: CASSFTGMTDGYTF. This chain connects TRBV7-6 to TRBJ1-2, with unresolved D. Trimming removed 3 bases from V and 6 bases from J, with 14 bases in between. There are 14 residues in the CDR3. Germline V gene data show CDR1 as SGHVS and CDR2 as FNYEAQ. The variable domain in full, with the rest retrieved from reference TRBV7-6 and TRBJ1-2, is GAGVSQSPRYKVTKRGQDVALRCDPISGHVSLYWYRQALGQGPEFLTYFNYEAQQDKSGLPNDRFSAERPEGSISTLTIQRTEQRDSAMYRCASSFTGMTDGYTFGSGTRLTVV.

The genes are TRBV10-2 and TRBJ2-7; D gene unclear. The CDR3 consists of 14 residues. V gave up 4 bases and J gave up 3 bases, with 13 bases separating them. CDR1 and CDR2 (germline): WSHSY, SAAADI. The CDR3 here is CASSAPVGGYEQYF. For the CDR3, the DNA is TGCGCCAGCAGTGCCCCAGTGGGCGGCTACGAGCAGTACTTC.

The rearrangement joins TRBV7-2 to TRBJ1-1, with D perhaps TRBD1 (5 bases). The V end lost 1 base, the J end lost 0 bases, and 12 bases lay between the germline ends. From germline, CDR1 is SGHTA and CDR2 FQGNSA. This CDR3 spans 16 amino acids. The chain's CDR3 is CASSLGRPRVNTEAFF. CDR3 coding DNA: TGTGCCAGCAGCTTAGGTCGGCCCAGGGTGAACACTGAAGCTTTCTTT.